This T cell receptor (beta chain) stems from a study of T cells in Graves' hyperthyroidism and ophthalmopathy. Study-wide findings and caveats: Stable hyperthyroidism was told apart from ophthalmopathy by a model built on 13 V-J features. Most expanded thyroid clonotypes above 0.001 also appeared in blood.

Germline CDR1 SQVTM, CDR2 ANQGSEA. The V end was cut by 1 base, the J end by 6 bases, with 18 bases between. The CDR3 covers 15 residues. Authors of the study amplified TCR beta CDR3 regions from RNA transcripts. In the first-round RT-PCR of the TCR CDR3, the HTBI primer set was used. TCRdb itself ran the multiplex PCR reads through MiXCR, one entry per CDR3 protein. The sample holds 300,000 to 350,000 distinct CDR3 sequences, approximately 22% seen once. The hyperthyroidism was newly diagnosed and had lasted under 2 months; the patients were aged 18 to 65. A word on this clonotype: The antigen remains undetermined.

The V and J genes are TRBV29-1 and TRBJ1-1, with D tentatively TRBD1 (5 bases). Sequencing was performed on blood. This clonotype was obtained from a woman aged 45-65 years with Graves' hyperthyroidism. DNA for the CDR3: TGCAGCGTTGAAGGACGGTTGGGGGGGATACCTGAAGCTTTCTTT. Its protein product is CSVEGRLGGIPEAFF.